The 17 T cell receptor beta chains below were found in one sample sequenced in a study of control samples from healthy donors and cancer patients. Method: immunoSEQ multiplex PCR; TCRdb's copy keeps in-frame clones and lacks some. The sample has about 92,000 clones; roughly 82% are singletons. What was sequenced was blood. The receptors shown here come from a woman in her fifties or sixties in good health.

This chain uses TRBV28 with TRBJ1-4, with TRBD1 identical over 10 bases. The V and J ends lost 5 bases and 8 bases, in that order; junction bases with no gene match: 8. Germline CDR1 and CDR2: MDHEN and SYDVKM. The CDR3 contains 15 residues. CDR3 nucleotides: TGTGCCAGCAGTCTCCCGACAGGGGGCTTAGAAAAACTGTTTTTT. Amino acid sequence: CASSLPTGGLEKLFF.

This clone was found a few times. The V call is TRBV12-3 or TRBV12-4, the J call TRBJ1-1; D is unresolved. The CDR3 loop spans 11 amino acids. With 3 bases removed from V and 8 bases from J, the gap between germline ends came to 7 bases. The DNA for the CDR3 is TGTGCCAGCAGTTTCTTGGAAGAAGCTTTCTTT. It encodes CASSFLEEAFF.

V and J are TRBV19 and TRBJ1-6; D is uncertain. The CDR3 consists of 12 residues. Germline CDR1 is LNHDA and CDR2 is SQIVND (reference sequence). The V gene lost 4 bases and the J gene lost 7 bases, with 5 bases spanning the gap. Here the CDR3 DNA reads TGTGCCAGTAGTACCATAAATTCACCCCTCCACTTT. It encodes CASSTINSPLHF.

This chain connects TRBV11-2 to TRBJ2-3; D possibly corresponds to TRBD1 (6 bases). The V gene's germline CDR1 is SGHAT and CDR2 FQNNGV. V dropped 4 bases and J dropped 4 bases, with 15 bases sitting between them. The CDR3 has 15 amino acids. CDR3 amino acids: CASSWAFTGSDTQYF. The CDR3 DNA reads TGTGCCAGCAGCTGGGCTTTCACAGGGTCAGATACGCAGTATTTT.

The chain uses TRBV7-2 and TRBJ2-7, with TRBD2 as a possible D gene (5 bases). The length of the CDR3 is 14 residues. The V end was cut by 1 base, the J end by 6 bases, with 13 bases between. CDR1 and CDR2 (germline): SGHTA, FQGNSA. The CDR3 DNA is TGTGCCAGCAGCTTAGATCCTGGCGCGGGCGAGCAGTACTTC. Its protein is CASSLDPGAGEQYF.

This clone has just one count. The chain joins TRBV5-1 to TRBJ2-3, with D maybe TRBD1 (5 bases). V dropped 5 bases and J dropped 2 bases, with 9 bases sitting between them. This CDR3 is 13 amino acids long. Per the germline V gene, CDR1 is SGHRS and CDR2 is YFSETQ. The CDR3 spells CASRRGITDTQYF. The CDR3, as DNA: TGCGCCAGCAGAAGGGGAATCACAGATACGCAGTATTTT.

V and J are TRBV28 and TRBJ2-3; D is perhaps TRBD1 (6 bases). Per germline, CDR1 MDHEN and CDR2 SYDVKM. This CDR3 region has 17 residues. The germline V and J ends were trimmed by 1 base and 0 bases, with 14 bases remaining between them. Written as DNA, the CDR3 is TGTGCCAGCAGTTTATCCGCAGGGGTTTATAGCACAGATACGCAGTATTTT. This encodes CASSLSAGVYSTDTQYF.

This clone was found once. The chain employs TRBV7-9 and TRBJ1-4; D is possibly TRBD1 (6 bases). The length of the CDR3 is 16 residues. Trimming removed 3 bases from V and 10 bases from J, with 21 bases in between. The germline V gene has CDR1 SEHNR and CDR2 FQNEAQ (reference sequence). In nucleotides, the CDR3 is TGTGCCAGCAGCTTGGCGGGGGGTAGCTCCAGGGGAAAACTGTTTTTT. This gives the protein CASSLAGGSSRGKLFF. Full variable domain (outside the CDR3, taken from reference TRBV7-9 and TRBJ1-4): DTGVSQNPRHKITKRGQNVTFRCDPISEHNRLYWYRQTLGQGPEFLTYFQNEAQLEKSRLLSDRFSAERPKGSFSTLEIQRTEQGDSAMYLCASSLAGGSSRGKLFFGSGTQLSVL.

This chain links TRBV27 with TRBJ2-3, with TRBD2 matching over 11 bases. CDR3 length: 16 amino acids. The junction had 5 bases not matched to a gene; V was cut back by 2 bases and J by 4 bases. The germline CDR1 and CDR2 sequences are MNHEY and SMNVEV (reference sequence). Here the CDR3 DNA reads TGTGCCAGCAGTTTACGACTAGCGGGATTTGCAGATACGCAGTATTTT. This gives the protein CASSLRLAGFADTQYF.

This clone was counted only a few times. The V call is TRBV18, the J call TRBJ2-4; D gene unclear. Trimming left V 2 bases short and J 0 bases short, with 11 bases between. Looked up from germline, CDR1 is KGHSH and CDR2 is LQKENI. CDR3 size: 16 residues. This CDR3 reads CASSPREIIAKNIQYF. In DNA form, the CDR3 reads TGTGCCAGCTCACCAAGAGAAATCATAGCCAAAAACATTCAGTACTTC.

This chain uses TRBV25-1 with TRBJ2-2; D not certain. Germline V gene sequence: CDR1 MGHDK, CDR2 SYGVNS. The CDR3 has 11 amino acids. V shed 8 bases and J shed 7 bases, with 8 bases lying between them. Here the CDR3 reads CASSAVGELFF. DNA for the CDR3: TGTGCCAGCTCGGCGGTCGGGGAGCTGTTTTTT.

This chain uses TRBV9 with TRBJ1-2, with D maybe TRBD1 (5 bases). The V end lost 5 bases, the J end lost 4 bases, and 27 bases lay between the germline ends. The CDR3 covers 18 residues. Germline V gives CDR1 SGDLS, CDR2 YYNGEE. Here the CDR3 reads CASRGDRVGKEGGYGYTF. The DNA of the CDR3 is TGTGCCAGCAGGGGGGATCGGGTTGGTAAGGAAGGAGGCTATGGCTACACCTTC.

This clone has only a few counts. This chain joins TRBV27 and TRBJ1-5; D call uncertain. Deletions cut 4 bases from V and 1 base from J, with 8 bases between. Germline lookup yields CDR1 MNHEY and CDR2 SMNVEV (reference sequence). CDR3 size: 14 residues. The CDR3 region has the DNA TGTGCCAGCAGTTCGGGGATGAGCAATCAGCCCCAGCATTTT. This codes for CASSSGMSNQPQHF.

A single count supports this clone. The J gene is TRBJ1-2, the V gene TRBV6-1; 8 bases map to TRBD1. Germline lookup yields CDR1 MNHNS and CDR2 SASEGT. The CDR3 has 14 amino acids. V lost 2 bases to trimming and J lost 8 bases; unmatched junction nucleotides: 7. The CDR3 region has the DNA TGTGCCAGCAGTGAACAGGGGGCGATTCAGGGCTACACCTTC. This encodes CASSEQGAIQGYTF.

The chain employs TRBV4-2 and TRBJ1-3; D possibly corresponds to TRBD1 (5 bases). Germline CDR1 and CDR2: LGHNA and YNFKEQ. Deletions cut 4 bases from V and 0 bases from J, with 13 bases between. The CDR3 extends over 16 amino acids. CDR3 sequence: CASSLGPGDSGNTIYF. The DNA of the CDR3 is TGTGCCAGCAGCCTCGGACCGGGGGACTCTGGAAACACCATATATTTT.

This chain connects TRBV4-1 to TRBJ1-1; 7 nucleotides agree with TRBD1. In germline, CDR1 is MGHRA, CDR2 YSYEKL. Trimming at V came to 5 bases and at J to 2 bases, leaving 8 bases not matched to a gene. CDR3 length: 15 residues. The CDR3 bases are TGCGCCAGCAGCAACACACCAGGGGGAAACACTGAAGCTTTCTTT. This codes for CASSNTPGGNTEAFF.

This chain joins TRBV3-1 (or the pseudogene TRBV3-2) and TRBJ2-5; 7 bases agree with TRBD2. The CDR3 covers 15 residues. Trimming at V came to 1 base and at J to 5 bases, leaving 7 bases not matched to a gene. The germline gives CDR1 LGHDT, CDR2 YNNKEL (reference sequence). The CDR3, as DNA: TGTGCCAGCAGCCAAGGACGAGGGAGGGCGGAGACCCAGTACTTC. It encodes CASSQGRGRAETQYF.